This T cell receptor (beta chain) was documented in a study of blood T cell repertoires in COVID-19. On the study more broadly: Collection of acute and convalescent COVID-19 samples took place in the United States, Italy and Spain. T cells, B-cell-depleted T cells, or PBMCs provided the cDNA or gDNA that served as material.

The V gene end was trimmed by 1 base and the J gene end by 5 bases; junction bases not matched to a gene: 12. This CDR3 spans 18 amino acids. Per the germline V gene, CDR1 is KGHDR and CDR2 is SFDVKD. TCRdb's table, derived via immunoSEQ multiplex PCR, lists solely in-frame clones and lacks some. The sample has over 70,000 clones, 75% to 80% seen once. The source material was peripheral blood. The sequence derives from a man between 70 and 80 years old with COVID-19, enrolled during active disease. The chain recombines TRBV24-1 with TRBJ2-1, with 8 bases fitting TRBD2. CDR3 sequence (DNA): TGTGCCACCAGTGATTTTTCCGCAGGGCTAGCGGGTAACAATGAGCAGTTCTTC. It yields the protein CATSDFSAGLAGNNEQFF.